This TCR beta chain was recovered during a study of T cells after yellow fever vaccination. The CDR3 has 16 residues. Germline assignment: CDR1 SNHLY and CDR2 FYNNEI. Trimming took 7 bases from V and 8 from J, leaving 24 bases between them. This clonotype was picked up a small number of times. Using its own MiXCR run on the 5' RACE reads, TCRdb lists one record per CDR3 protein. The repertoire includes some 340,000 distinct CDR3 sequences, roughly 10% of them detected once, and 3.3% sits in the top ten. The chain combines TRBV2 with TRBJ2-1; D is perhaps TRBD2 (6 bases). This clonotype was sampled from a man aged 18-30 years who received the YFV17D yellow fever vaccine. Sequencing was performed on CD4+ T cells sorted from PBMCs, taken 45 days after the yellow fever booster vaccination. DNA of the CDR3: TGTGCCAGCAAGGAAAAGGAGACCCAAGGAGGGCATGAGCAGTTCTTC. Protein sequence: CASKEKETQGGHEQFF.